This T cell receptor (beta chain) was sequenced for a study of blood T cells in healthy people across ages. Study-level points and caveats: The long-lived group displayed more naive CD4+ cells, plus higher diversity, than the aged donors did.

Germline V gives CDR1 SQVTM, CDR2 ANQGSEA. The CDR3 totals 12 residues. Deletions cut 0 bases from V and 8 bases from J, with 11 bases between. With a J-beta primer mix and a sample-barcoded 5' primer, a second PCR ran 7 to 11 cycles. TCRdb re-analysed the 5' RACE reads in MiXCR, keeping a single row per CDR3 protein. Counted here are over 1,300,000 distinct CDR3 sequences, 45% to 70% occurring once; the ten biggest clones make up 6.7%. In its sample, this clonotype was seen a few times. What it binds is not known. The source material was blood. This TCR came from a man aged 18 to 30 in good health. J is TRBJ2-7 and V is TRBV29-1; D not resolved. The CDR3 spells CSVEEPPGQQYF. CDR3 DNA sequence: TGCAGCGTTGAAGAACCCCCGGGCCAGCAGTACTTC.